Listed below are T cell receptor beta chains from one sample, sequenced in a study of blood T cell repertoires in COVID-19. The repertoire was sequenced with immunoSEQ multiplex PCR; TCRdb's copy has only in-frame clones and lacks some. The repertoire includes 310,000 or so clones, roughly 87% of them detected once, and around 8.9% sits in the top ten. The sample was peripheral blood. These receptor sequences come from a man aged 30 to 39 with COVID-19, enrolled during active disease. Both conserved end residues are part of each CDR3. A D gene is named only where the DNA matches it firmly. Rows may omit the clone size; those that give it use once, few, many or a size class.

TGTGCCAGCAAATCCGGGACCCGGGGGAATAATTCACCCCTCCACTTT	CASKSGTRGNNSPLHF	TRBJ1-6	-	-	TRBV27
TGTGCCAGCAGCTTCGGCGACAGGGAGAGCAATCAGCCCCAGCATTTT	CASSFGDRESNQPQHF	TRBJ1-5	few	TRBD1	TRBV11-3
TGTGCCAGCAGCTTAAGCAGGGGCATCGGGGAGCTGTTTTTT	CASSLSRGIGELFF	TRBJ2-2	-	-	TRBV7-9
TGTGCCAGCAGTTACTCAAGGGGTAGCTACGAGCAGTACTTC	CASSYSRGSYEQYF	TRBJ2-7	once	-	TRBV6-5
TGTGCCAGCAGTTACTCGGGACAGCTTAGCAATCAGCCCCAGCATTTT	CASSYSGQLSNQPQHF	TRBJ1-5	-	TRBD1	TRBV6-2/TRBV6-3
TGTGCCACCAGTGATCCTCGTTTCCGGGAGACCCAGTACTTC	CATSDPRFRETQYF	TRBJ2-5	-	-	TRBV24-1
TGTGCCAGCAGTTACTCGAGCGGGGCGCACTATGGCTACACCTTC	CASSYSSGAHYGYTF	TRBJ1-2	-	-	TRBV6-5
TGTGCCAGCAGCACAAGACAGGGTTACTATGGCTACACCTTC	CASSTRQGYYGYTF	TRBJ1-2	-	TRBD1	TRBV11-2
TGTGCCAGCAGCGCAGCGGGGGGTTGGACAGATACGCAGTATTTT	CASSAAGGWTDTQYF	TRBJ2-3	-	TRBD2	TRBV11-2
TGCAGTGCTAGTTTCGGGACAGTGAACACTGAAGCTTTCTTT	CSASFGTVNTEAFF	TRBJ1-1	-	TRBD1	TRBV20-1
TGTGCCAGCAGTTCGACAGGGGCGCAGCCCCAGCATTTT	CASSSTGAQPQHF	TRBJ1-5	-	TRBD1	TRBV6-5
TGTGCCAGCAGCATCGACCCTGGGCTCTCCTACGAGCAGTACTTC	CASSIDPGLSYEQYF	TRBJ2-7	-	-	TRBV9
TGTGCCAGCAGCGTTGAACAAACCCTTAACTATGGCTACACCTTC	CASSVEQTLNYGYTF	TRBJ1-2	-	-	TRBV9
TGTGCCAGCAGTGTTCGGGCGGGATCGGGGAATGAGCAGTTCTTC	CASSVRAGSGNEQFF	TRBJ2-1	-	-	TRBV6-4
TGTGCCAGAAGCCCACGGGGACTAGCGGATACCTACGAGCAGTACTTC	CARSPRGLADTYEQYF	TRBJ2-7	once	TRBD2	TRBV5-3
TGTGCCAGTAGCCGGGACATAATGAACACTGAAGCTTTCTTT	CASSRDIMNTEAFF	TRBJ1-1	once	-	TRBV19
TGTGCCAGCAGCGTCGCCGTGCAGGCTAACTATGGCTACACCTTC	CASSVAVQANYGYTF	TRBJ1-2	-	-	TRBV9
TGTGCCAGCAGCCAACCGGAGTACACACTCTATGGCTACACCTTC	CASSQPEYTLYGYTF	TRBJ1-2	-	-	TRBV7-2
TGTGCCAGCAGCTCGCTCGCAACTAGCGGGAAGCAGTTCTTC	CASSSLATSGKQFF	TRBJ2-1	-	TRBD2	TRBV11-2
TGTGCCTGGAGTGTACAGGGCGGGAATCAGCCCCAGCATTTT	CAWSVQGGNQPQHF	TRBJ1-5	-	-	TRBV30
TGTGCCAGCAGAGTAGCGGGAGGCGGCACCGGGGAGCTGTTTTTT	CASRVAGGGTGELFF	TRBJ2-2	-	TRBD2	TRBV9
TGTGCCAGCAGCCGAACCGGGACTAGCGGTAAAAAAACCTACGAGCAGTACTTC	CASSRTGTSGKKTYEQYF	TRBJ2-7	-	TRBD2	TRBV3-1/TRBV3-2
TGTGCCAGCAGCTCCAATACAGGGGGCCGGACTGAAGCTTTCTTT	CASSSNTGGRTEAFF	TRBJ1-1	-	TRBD1	TRBV7-3
TGTGCCAGCAGCGCGAACAGGGGGGACAATCAGCCCCAGCATTTT	CASSANRGDNQPQHF	TRBJ1-5	-	TRBD1	TRBV7-8
TGTGCCAGCAGCCCAAGTCGACAGCTCTACGAGCAGTACTTC	CASSPSRQLYEQYF	TRBJ2-7	-	-	TRBV11-2
TGCGCCAGCAGCCCGTCCCCGCGGGGGGCCAGCTCCTACAATGAGCAGTTCTTC	CASSPSPRGASSYNEQFF	TRBJ2-1	-	TRBD2	TRBV4-1
TGTGCCAGCAGTCCGAGATCCAGGGGTAGGGATCAGCCCCAGCATTTT	CASSPRSRGRDQPQHF	TRBJ1-5	-	-	TRBV6-6
TGTGCCAGCAGCTTAGCCCCGGGACAGGGGGATTCTGGGGCCAACGTCCTGACTTTC	CASSLAPGQGDSGANVLTF	TRBJ2-6	-	TRBD1	TRBV7-2
TGTGCCAGTAGTATATGGACTGACGAAAAACTGTTTTTT	CASSIWTDEKLFF	TRBJ1-4	-	-	TRBV19
TGTGCCAGCAAACTCCAACGGGACAGGCATTCACCCCTCCACTTT	CASKLQRDRHSPLHF	TRBJ1-6	-	TRBD1	TRBV2
TGCGCCAGCAGACCAGAGCGGGGAACGCAGTATTTT	CASRPERGTQYF	TRBJ2-3	-	TRBD2	TRBV10-2
TGTGCCAGCAGTCAGGTAGGGGTGAACACTGAAGCTTTCTTT	CASSQVGVNTEAFF	TRBJ1-1	-	-	TRBV3-1/TRBV3-2
TGTGCCACCAGTGATCCCGCCGCAGGGCTGGAGACCCAGTACTTC	CATSDPAAGLETQYF	TRBJ2-5	-	-	TRBV24-1
TGTGCCAGCGGGACAGGGAGCGACTACGAGCAGTACTTC	CASGTGSDYEQYF	TRBJ2-7	-	TRBD1	TRBV6-6
TGTGCCAGCTCGGGACACGGGACAGGCGAACGTTATGGCTACACCTTC	CASSGHGTGERYGYTF	TRBJ1-2	-	TRBD1	TRBV27
TGTGCCAGCAGCTTAGTGGGCGGGAGCACAGATACGCAGTATTTT	CASSLVGGSTDTQYF	TRBJ2-3	-	-	TRBV11-2
TGTGCCAGCTCACCACCGGGGGGAAGCACTGAAGCTTTCTTT	CASSPPGGSTEAFF	TRBJ1-1	-	-	TRBV18
TGTGCCAGCAGCGCCGGGACTAGCGATACGCAGTATTTT	CASSAGTSDTQYF	TRBJ2-3	-	TRBD2	TRBV12-3/TRBV12-4
TGTGCCAGCAGCTTACGGAGCGGGGGAAGTAATGAAAAACTGTTTTTT	CASSLRSGGSNEKLFF	TRBJ1-4	-	-	TRBV7-2
TGTGCCACCAGCCGAGGTAGCGGAACTTACAATGAGCAGTTCTTC	CATSRGSGTYNEQFF	TRBJ2-1	-	-	TRBV15
TGTGCCAGCTCACCAGGGGCCTCCTCGTACAATGAGCAGTTCTTC	CASSPGASSYNEQFF	TRBJ2-1	-	-	TRBV18
TGTGCCAGCAGTGCCCTGGGTAGCGGGAGCTACGAGCAGTACTTC	CASSALGSGSYEQYF	TRBJ2-7	-	TRBD2	TRBV28
TGTGCCAGCAGCTTGTTTACAGGGGGTGACCAAGAGACCCAGTACTTC	CASSLFTGGDQETQYF	TRBJ2-5	-	TRBD1	TRBV5-6
TGTGCCAGCACCGCTGAGGGGAACACTGAAGCTTTCTTT	CASTAEGNTEAFF	TRBJ1-1	once	-	TRBV6-5
TGTGCCAGCAGTTACGTTGCGGGGGCCTACGAGCAGTACTTC	CASSYVAGAYEQYF	TRBJ2-7	-	TRBD2	TRBV6-2/TRBV6-3
TGTGCCAGCAGTCCAGAATTACCGGGACAGGGAGGCACCGGGGAGCTGTTTTTT	CASSPELPGQGGTGELFF	TRBJ2-2	-	TRBD1	TRBV27
TGTGCCAGCAGTCCCCCGAGGAGAGGGGGCGCAACAGCTGAGGCAGCGGGGCCCCAGCATTTT	CASSPPRRGGATAEAAGPQHF	TRBJ1-5	-	TRBD1	TRBV6-2/TRBV6-3
TGTGCCACCAGTGACGCAGGACTAGCGGGCCCATACAATGAGCAGTTCTTC	CATSDAGLAGPYNEQFF	TRBJ2-1	-	TRBD2	TRBV24-1
TGTGCCACCAGCAGAGTGCCACAGGGGAGTAATTCACCCCTCCACTTT	CATSRVPQGSNSPLHF	TRBJ1-6	-	TRBD1	TRBV15
TGCGCCAGCAGCTTGACAGGGGCCCCCTACGAGCAGTACTTC	CASSLTGAPYEQYF	TRBJ2-7	once	TRBD1	TRBV5-1
TGTGCCAGCAGCGTAGCCCCGGCAGGCTCCTACGAGCAGTACTTC	CASSVAPAGSYEQYF	TRBJ2-7	-	-	TRBV9
TGTGCCAGCAGCACTAGGAACGAGCAGTACTTC	CASSTRNEQYF	TRBJ2-7	few	-	TRBV3-1/TRBV3-2